This TCR beta chain was retrieved from a study of blood T cell repertoires in COVID-19. As processed by the authors: The authors estimated nucleated cell counts from reference gene primer amplification. TCRdb keeps only in-frame clones here, not all; method: immunoSEQ multiplex PCR. Clone size and V and J calls were adopted from that table, with D and trimming inferred from the DNA. The sample lists some 170,000 clones, 84% occurring once. V gave up 5 bases and J gave up 4 bases; unmatched junction bases: 4. The CDR3 is 13 amino acids. Germline assignment: CDR1 KGHSH and CDR2 LQKENI. The study recruited people aged roughly 18 to 100 years across about two dozen US areas. Participant reports of clinical history set cohort assignment. Cohort 3 donors counted as recovered after two negative PCRs, clearance, or resolved symptoms.

The chain combines TRBV18 with TRBJ1-1; the match to TRBD1 covers 7 bases. Sample: PBMCs or T cells enriched from blood (not recorded which). This TCR was recovered from a man aged 50-59 years who had recovered from COVID-19. CDR3 protein: CASSETGSTEAFF. CDR3 in DNA: TGTGCCAGCTCAGAGACAGGGTCCACTGAAGCTTTCTTT. Full variable domain (rest looked up from reference TRBV18 and TRBJ1-1): NAGVMQNPRHLVRRRGQEARLRCSPMKGHSHVYWYRQLPEEGLKFMVYLQKENIIDESGMPKERFSAEFPKEGPSILRIQQVVRGDSAAYFCASSETGSTEAFFGQGTRLTVV.